This passage covers 27 T cell receptor beta chains from one sample sequenced in a study of OX40 agonist ivuxolimab in advanced cancers. Sequencing used immunoSEQ multiplex PCR; TCRdb keeps in-frame clones, though not all of them. In the table there are 60,000 to 75,000 clones, more than 80% of which are singletons. Source: CD4+ or CD8+ T cells sorted from blood, taken in a trial of the OX40 agonist ivuxolimab. These receptors were taken from an adult with an advanced solid tumor such as melanoma, head and neck, liver or kidney cancer.

The chain recombines TRBV11-2 with TRBJ1-5; tentative D call: TRBD1 (6 bases). There are 14 residues in the CDR3. Trimming stripped 0 bases from V and 4 bases from J, with 7 bases between. CDR1 is SGHAT and CDR2 is FQNNGV in the germline V gene. This CDR3 is CASSLDRGNQPQHF. CDR3 nucleotide sequence: TGTGCCAGCAGCTTAGACAGGGGAAATCAGCCCCAGCATTTT.

The chain couples TRBV2 to TRBJ2-1; D is ambiguous. The germline gives CDR1 SNHLY, CDR2 FYNNEI. Trimming took off 4 bases at V and 0 bases at J, with 7 bases between the two ends. The CDR3 runs to 14 residues. DNA for the CDR3: TGTGCCAGCAGTGTGGAGAGCTCCTACAATGAGCAGTTCTTC. This translates into CASSVESSYNEQFF.

This clone came up a few times. This rearrangement joins TRBV30 to TRBJ2-6; unclear D gene. This CDR3 has 13 residues. V lost 5 bases and J lost 0, with 5 bases in between. CDR1 and CDR2 (germline): GTSNPN, SVGIG (reference sequence). The CDR3 loop is CAWGNSGANVLTF. Here the CDR3 DNA reads TGTGCCTGGGGAAACTCTGGGGCCAACGTCCTGACTTTC.

V gene TRBV5-4 combines with J gene TRBJ2-5; D not certain. The CDR3 has 13 residues. Trimming shortened V by 2 bases and J by 5 bases, and 10 bases separated the two germline ends. Looked up from germline, CDR1 is SGHNT and CDR2 is YYREEE (reference sequence). Written as DNA, the CDR3 is TGTGCCAGCAGCTTTTTTGGGTGGGAGACCCAGTACTTC. Its protein is CASSFFGWETQYF.

This chain joins TRBV18 and TRBJ1-2, with 7 bases fitting TRBD1. The CDR3 consists of 15 residues. CDR1 and CDR2 (germline): KGHSH, LQKENI. The junction had 6 bases not matched to a gene; V was cut back by 3 bases and J by 2 bases. This CDR3 reads CASSPVLQGNYGYTF. The CDR3 coding sequence is TGTGCCAGCTCACCGGTGTTACAGGGGAACTATGGCTACACCTTC.

This chain joins TRBV25-1 and TRBJ1-1; D is ambiguous. V was cut by 5 bases and J by 0 bases, with 16 bases left in between. This CDR3 has 16 residues. Germline-derived CDR1 and CDR2 are MGHDK and SYGVNS. CDR3 DNA sequence: TGTGCCAGCAGTCCCCCAGACGGGGAATTGAACACTGAAGCTTTCTTT. It encodes CASSPPDGELNTEAFF.

J is TRBJ2-5 and V is TRBV5-6; D may correspond to TRBD1 or TRBD2 (6 bases each). Between the trimmed V and J ends, which lost 1 base and 5 bases, there was a span of 18 bases. This CDR3 has 16 residues. Per the germline V gene, CDR1 is SGHDT and CDR2 is YYEEEE. In DNA form, the CDR3 reads TGTGCCAGCAGCTTGAGGGGGGCAGGACGTAGGGAGACCCAGTACTTC. This codes for CASSLRGAGRRETQYF.

J is TRBJ1-6 and V is TRBV4-1; D call uncertain. Germline V gene lookup returns CDR1 MGHRA and CDR2 YSYEKL. CDR3 size: 17 residues. V was clipped by 0 bases and J by 5 bases, with 14 bases between them. CDR3 DNA: TGCGCCAGCAGCCAAGACAGGTTGGAGCTAAATAATTCACCCCTCCACTTT. This sequence encodes CASSQDRLELNNSPLHF.

There are a few counts of this clone. The genes are TRBV29-1 and TRBJ1-2; no reliable D call. Germline V lookup: CDR1 SQVTM, CDR2 ANQGSEA. The CDR3 consists of 12 residues. Trimming left V 6 bases short and J 4 bases short, with 12 bases between. The DNA of the CDR3 is TGCAGCGTGGGTAGGGTGGGCTATGGCTACACCTTC. This gives the protein CSVGRVGYGYTF.

V usage is TRBV2 and J usage is TRBJ1-5, with D maybe TRBD1 (5 bases). This CDR3 region has 15 residues. V was pared by 6 bases and J by 2 bases, with 14 bases between. Germline CDR1 is SNHLY and CDR2 is FYNNEI. CDR3 protein: CASSADGRGNQPQHF. The CDR3 nucleotides read TGTGCCAGCAGCGCAGATGGCAGGGGCAATCAGCCCCAGCATTTT.

The chain uses TRBV5-4 and TRBJ1-2; D perhaps matches TRBD1 (5 bases). V was cut by 4 bases and J by 7 bases, with 17 bases left in between. There are 14 residues in the CDR3. Germline CDR1 SGHNT, CDR2 YYREEE (reference sequence). The CDR3 protein is CASSPGPVISGYTF. The CDR3 DNA reads TGTGCCAGCAGCCCGGGACCCGTGATCTCTGGCTACACCTTC.

This clone was seen once. This sequence joins TRBV6-6 and TRBJ2-1; the D gene is possibly TRBD2 (6 bases). CDR1 and CDR2 (germline): MNHNY, SVGAGI (reference sequence). V dropped 5 bases and J dropped 0 bases, with 11 bases sitting between them. CDR3 size: 15 residues. CDR3 DNA: TGTGCCAGCAGTGGCGGGGCTACCTCCTACAATGAGCAGTTCTTC. Translating gives CASSGGATSYNEQFF.

A note on this clone: The identical CDR3 is also encoded by other nucleotide sequences in the sample. J is TRBJ2-3 and V is TRBV7-2; perhaps TRBD2 as D (7 bases). V lost 0 bases and J lost 1, with 11 bases in between. Germline V gene sequence: CDR1 SGHTA, CDR2 FQGNSA. The CDR3 has 16 amino acids. The CDR3 loop is CASSLAGGPGTDTQYF. In nucleotides, the CDR3 is TGTGCCAGCAGCTTAGCGGGGGGGCCAGGCACAGATACGCAGTATTTT.

The chain links TRBV4-1 to TRBJ1-2; tentatively, D is TRBD1 (6 bases). With 0 bases removed from V and 4 bases from J, the gap between germline ends came to 18 bases. Germline CDR1 MGHRA, CDR2 YSYEKL. This CDR3 is built from 17 residues. The CDR3 coding sequence is TGCGCCAGCAGCCAAGATTTGGGGGACAAGGGTGGCTATGGCTACACCTTC. Translation: CASSQDLGDKGGYGYTF.

Turning to this clone: This sample also contains other DNA sequences that code for the same CDR3. The CDR3 nucleotides read TGTGCCAGCAGCTTGGGGTCTGGGGCCAACGTCCTGACTTTC. Translated, it gives CASSLGSGANVLTF. V usage is TRBV7-8 and J usage is TRBJ2-6; unclear D gene. Per the germline V gene, CDR1 is SGHVS and CDR2 is FQNEAQ. CDR3 size: 14 residues. Trimming shortened V by 3 bases and J by 1 base, and 4 bases separated the two germline ends.

This clone showed up just once. This chain uses TRBV2 with TRBJ1-4; D not certain. V lost 4 bases and J lost 12, with 15 bases in between. Germline-derived CDR1 and CDR2 are SNHLY and FYNNEI. The CDR3 loop spans 13 amino acids. CDR3 sequence: CASSALPQAELFF. The CDR3 DNA reads TGTGCCAGCAGTGCCCTACCCCAAGCGGAACTGTTTTTT.

The chain joins TRBV18 to TRBJ2-5; no firm D call. This CDR3 contains 14 residues. Trimming shortened V by 3 bases and J by 1 base, and 9 bases separated the two germline ends. CDR1 and CDR2 from the germline V gene are KGHSH and LQKENI. The CDR3 loop reads CASSPYNPQETQYF. The CDR3 DNA reads as TGTGCCAGCTCACCGTACAACCCCCAAGAGACCCAGTACTTC.

In its sample, this clone was seen once. The chain couples TRBV6-5 to TRBJ2-7; D gene uncertain. With 2 bases removed from V and 2 bases from J, the gap between germline ends came to 13 bases. This CDR3 has 15 residues. Per germline, CDR1 MNHEY and CDR2 SVGAGI. The CDR3 sequence: CASSYKVPLAYEQYF. In nucleotides, the CDR3 is TGTGCCAGCAGTTACAAGGTCCCCCTTGCCTACGAGCAGTACTTC.

V usage is TRBV7-9 and J usage is TRBJ1-6, with a weak D call TRBD1 (5 bases). Trimming took off 5 bases at V and 7 bases at J, with 12 bases between the two ends. There are 14 residues in the CDR3. CDR1 is SEHNR and CDR2 is FQNEAQ in the germline V gene (reference sequence). The CDR3 protein is CASSADWGNSPLHF. In DNA form, the CDR3 reads TGTGCCAGCAGCGCGGACTGGGGGAATTCACCCCTCCACTTT.

The V call is TRBV5-1, the J call TRBJ1-4; D is possibly TRBD1 (6 bases). V lost 5 bases and J 5 bases, leaving 19 bases between the germline ends. Looked up from germline, CDR1 is SGHRS and CDR2 is YFSETQ. This CDR3 spans 16 amino acids. The CDR3 DNA reads TGCGCCAGCAGTCTGCTAGGGGGAGGCGGAAATGAAAAACTGTTTTTT. This encodes CASSLLGGGGNEKLFF.

The chain links TRBV9 to TRBJ1-3; D call uncertain. Germline V lookup: CDR1 SGDLS, CDR2 YYNGEE. The length of the CDR3 is 16 residues. Trimming removed 0 bases at V and 2 bases at J, with 12 bases between. The CDR3 DNA follows: TGTGCCAGCAGCGTAGACCCTCTGACTACTGGAAACACCATATATTTT. It encodes CASSVDPLTTGNTIYF.

The rearrangement joins TRBV28 to TRBJ2-1, with D hard to call. The CDR3 has 16 residues. CDR1 and CDR2 from the germline V gene are MDHEN and SYDVKM. Trimming removed 3 bases from V and 0 bases from J, with 12 bases in between. In nucleotides, the CDR3 is TGTGCCAGCAGTTTGGAGACCGCTAGCTCCTACAATGAGCAGTTCTTC. Translating gives CASSLETASSYNEQFF.

J is TRBJ2-7 and V is TRBV14; D assignment may be TRBD1 or TRBD2 (5 bases each). The germline V gene has CDR1 SGHDN and CDR2 FVKESK. The CDR3 has 16 amino acids. V gave up 0 bases and J gave up 0 bases, with 12 bases separating them. Here the CDR3 DNA reads TGTGCCAGCAGCCAAGAGGGATGGGGGAGCTCCTACGAGCAGTACTTC. It specifies CASSQEGWGSSYEQYF.

This chain links TRBV5-1 with TRBJ2-4, with 10 bases identical to TRBD1. Germline CDR1 SGHRS, CDR2 YFSETQ. The J segment lost 1 base and the V segment lost 1 base, leaving 11 bases of the junction unmatched. This CDR3 contains 19 residues. The CDR3 loop reads CASSLNRDRGPFAKNIQYF. The CDR3 bases are TGCGCCAGCAGCTTGAACCGGGACAGGGGACCCTTTGCCAAAAACATTCAGTACTTC.

The V call is TRBV7-9, the J call TRBJ1-3; TRBD1 is a possible D gene (5 bases). Trimming left V 5 bases short and J 3 bases short, with 14 bases between. There are 15 residues in the CDR3. Germline values: CDR1 SEHNR, CDR2 FQNEAQ (reference sequence). This CDR3 is CASSLFPGDGNTIYF. The CDR3 region has the DNA TGTGCCAGCAGCCTTTTCCCGGGGGATGGAAACACCATATATTTT.

The chain combines TRBV29-1 with TRBJ1-1; D is uncertain. The germline V gene has CDR1 SQVTM and CDR2 ANQGSEA. The CDR3 loop spans 15 amino acids. Trimming shortened V by 0 bases and J by 5 bases, and 16 bases separated the two germline ends. CDR3: CSVEDLGGLNTEAFF. The CDR3 DNA follows: TGCAGCGTTGAAGATCTAGGTGGACTTAATACTGAAGCTTTCTTT.

The chain recombines TRBV5-1 with TRBJ2-7, with a tentative D call TRBD1 (6 bases). Germline CDR1 is SGHRS and CDR2 is YFSETQ. CDR3 length: 14 residues. V lost 2 bases and J lost 5, with 14 bases in between. In DNA form, the CDR3 reads TGCGCCAGCAGCTTACCTACAGGGTCCGACGAGCAGTACTTC. Protein product: CASSLPTGSDEQYF.